The 10 T cell receptor beta chains reported below all come from one sample, sequenced in a study of T cells after yellow fever vaccination. Each CDR3 protein gets one entry after TCRdb re-called the 5' RACE reads with MiXCR. This table has approximately 150,000 distinct CDR3 sequences, 9.3% appearing once. Sample: CD8+ T cells sorted from PBMCs, taken 45 days after the yellow fever booster vaccination. The receptors were gathered from a man aged 18 to 35 who received the YFV17D yellow fever vaccine.

The chain recombines TRBV19 with TRBJ2-2, with D perhaps TRBD1 or TRBD2 (6 bases each). The CDR3 is 14 residues long. Germline-derived CDR1 and CDR2 are LNHDA and SQIVND (reference sequence). V was shortened by 7 bases and J by 4 bases, with 13 bases between the two germline ends. The CDR3 spells CASTIRGATGELFF. The DNA for the CDR3 is TGTGCCAGTACCATAAGGGGGGCCACCGGGGAGCTGTTTTTT.

The chain couples TRBV9 to TRBJ2-1; a weak D match, TRBD2 (5 bases). This CDR3 region has 13 residues. Deletions cut 4 bases from V and 9 bases from J, with 14 bases between. In germline, CDR1 is SGDLS, CDR2 YYNGEE. The CDR3 nucleotides read TGTGCCAGCAGCCCCGGGGTAGGGCTTGAGCAGTTCTTC. Its protein is CASSPGVGLEQFF. Together with reference TRBV9 and TRBJ2-1, the CDR3 gives the full variable domain: DSGVTQTPKHLITATGQRVTLRCSPRSGDLSVYWYQQSLDQGLQFLIQYYNGEERAKGNILERFSAQQFPDLHSELNLSSLELGDSALYFCASSPGVGLEQFFGPGTRLTVL.

This clonotype was seen a handful of times. The rearrangement uses TRBV4-2 and TRBJ2-4; 12 positions agree with TRBD2. The CDR3 is made up of 17 amino acids. V shed 3 bases, J shed 3 bases, and the junction held 6 bases outside the gene matches. Per germline, CDR1 LGHNA and CDR2 YNFKEQ. CDR3 loop: CASSHWTSGEVKNIQYF. As DNA, the CDR3 is TGTGCCAGCAGCCACTGGACTAGCGGGGAAGTCAAAAACATTCAGTACTTC.

This clonotype was seen more than once but under ten times. V is TRBV12-3 or TRBV12-4 and J is TRBJ1-1, with 8 nucleotides matching TRBD1. Losses at the gene ends were 5 bases for V and 2 bases for J; bases not matched to a gene: 4. The CDR3 extends over 14 amino acids. The CDR3 DNA is TGTGCCAGCAGTCCCGACAGGGGTAACACTGAAGCTTTCTTT. Its protein is CASSPDRGNTEAFF.

This clonotype was counted between two and nine times. The gene calls are TRBV7-9 and TRBJ2-1; a weak D match, TRBD1 (5 bases). Germline CDR1 reads SEHNR; CDR2 reads FQNEAQ (reference sequence). The CDR3 is made up of 12 amino acids. Trimming pared 1 base from V and 9 bases from J, leaving 7 bases between. The CDR3 DNA reads TGTGCCAGCAGCTTAGTCAGGGCTGAGCAGTTCTTC. This translates into CASSLVRAEQFF.

This clonotype was observed a few times. The chain has TRBV29-1 and TRBJ2-2, with 9 bases fitting TRBD1. The CDR3 length is 15 residues. J lost 6 bases, V lost 3 bases, and 8 bases had no gene match. In germline, CDR1 is SQVTM, CDR2 ANQGSEA. In DNA form, the CDR3 reads TGCAGCGTTGAGTTCCCGGACAGGGGATCCGGGGAGCTGTTTTTT. Amino acid sequence: CSVEFPDRGSGELFF.

This clonotype showed up just a few times. The chain is built from TRBV6-2 or TRBV6-3 and TRBJ2-3; D remains unclear. The CDR3 is 11 amino acids. Trimming took 8 bases from V and 3 from J, leaving 6 bases between them. The germline V gene encodes CDR1 MNHEY and CDR2 SVGEGT. The CDR3: CASGETDTQYF. The CDR3 nucleotides read TGTGCCAGCGGAGAAACAGATACGCAGTATTTT.

This clonotype was picked up a small number of times. V is TRBV5-6 and J is TRBJ1-1, with TRBD1 matching over 7 bases. The CDR3 spans 15 residues. Trimming took 3 bases from V and 0 from J; bases not matched to a gene: 5. Germline V gene lookup returns CDR1 SGHDT and CDR2 YYEEEE. CDR3 protein: CASSSLGQMNTEAFF. DNA for the CDR3: TGTGCCAGCAGCTCGTTGGGACAGATGAACACTGAAGCTTTCTTT. The full variable domain, completed using reference TRBV5-6 and TRBJ1-1, is DAGVTQSPTHLIKTRGQQVTLRCSPKSGHDTVSWYQQALGQGPQFIFQYYEEEERQRGNFPDRFSGHQFPNYSSELNVNALLLGDSALYLCASSSLGQMNTEAFFGQGTRLTVV.

A few counts support this clonotype. The V call is TRBV29-1, the J call TRBJ1-2; D is possibly TRBD1 (6 bases). Germline V gene sequence: CDR1 SQVTM, CDR2 ANQGSEA. The germline V and J ends were trimmed by 0 bases and 4 bases, with 12 bases remaining between them. This CDR3 is 14 amino acids long. The CDR3 spells CSVEEGVRGYGYTF. CDR3 sequence (DNA): TGCAGCGTTGAAGAGGGAGTCAGGGGCTATGGCTACACCTTC.

There are a few counts of this clonotype. The V gene is TRBV29-1, the J gene TRBJ2-5, with TRBD2 as a possible D gene (5 bases). The CDR3 has 12 amino acids. Germline V lookup: CDR1 SQVTM, CDR2 ANQGSEA. Trimming took 5 bases from V and 7 from J, leaving 14 bases between them. The CDR3 DNA is TGCAGCGTTCCGAGGGAACACGGGACCCAGTACTTC. Amino acids: CSVPREHGTQYF.